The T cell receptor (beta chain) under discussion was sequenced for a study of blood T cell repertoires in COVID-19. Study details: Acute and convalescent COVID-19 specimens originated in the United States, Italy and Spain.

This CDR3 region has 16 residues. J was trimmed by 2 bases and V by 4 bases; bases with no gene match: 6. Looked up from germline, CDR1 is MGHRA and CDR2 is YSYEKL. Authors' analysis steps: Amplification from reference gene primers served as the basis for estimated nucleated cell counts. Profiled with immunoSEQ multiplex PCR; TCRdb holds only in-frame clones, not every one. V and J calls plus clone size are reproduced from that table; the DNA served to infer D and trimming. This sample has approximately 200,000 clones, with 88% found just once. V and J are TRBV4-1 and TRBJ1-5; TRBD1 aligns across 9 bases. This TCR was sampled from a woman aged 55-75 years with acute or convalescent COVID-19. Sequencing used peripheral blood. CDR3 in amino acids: CASSPLTGGGNQPQHF. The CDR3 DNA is TGCGCCAGCAGCCCCTTGACAGGGGGTGGCAATCAGCCCCAGCATTTT.